Listed here are 5 T cell receptor beta chains from one sample, sequenced in a study of tumor-infiltrating lymphocytes in primary liver carcinoma. Starting material of about 480 ng total RNA yielded TCR beta cDNA via a constant-region primer. The TCR beta library was amplified through three nested multiplex PCR rounds in a modified ARM-PCR procedure. TRBV1-TRBV30 forward primers and a C-beta reverse primer were used in the first two PCR rounds, which each ran for approximately 11 cycles. TCRdb recomputed calls from the multiplex PCR reads with MiXCR, one row per CDR3 protein. The sample yields about 320,000 distinct CDR3 sequences, around three fifths seen once. RNA isolated from unsorted whole blood supplied the blood RNA, with germline DNA also extracted. Material: peripheral blood. These TCRs come from a woman aged 25 to 39 with primary liver carcinoma and hepatitis B virus infection.

The chain carries TRBV7-3 and TRBJ2-1; D is uncertain. The CDR3 consists of 13 residues. From germline, CDR1 is SGHTA and CDR2 FQGTGA. V lost 2 bases and J lost 9, with 11 bases in between. CDR3 sequence: CASSLEQRSEQFF. The CDR3 DNA reads as TGTGCCAGCAGCTTAGAACAGCGTAGTGAGCAGTTCTTC.

With respect to this clonotype: One end of the junction varies from germline; a read error may be responsible. The chain uses TRBV11-1 and TRBJ2-3; D might be TRBD2 (7 bases). The CDR3 spans 13 residues. In germline, CDR1 is SGHAT, CDR2 FQDESV (reference sequence). The CDR3 DNA sequence: TGTGCCACCTCGACGGGGGGCTCAGATACGCGGTATTTT. This encodes CATSTGGSDTRYF.

The rearrangement joins TRBV5-1 to TRBJ1-1; maybe TRBD1 (5 bases). Germline CDR1 SGHRS, CDR2 YFSETQ. Trimming removed 4 bases from V and 2 bases from J, with 12 bases in between. The CDR3 spans 14 residues. The CDR3 loop is CASSVRGGNTEAFF. CDR3 DNA: TGCGCCAGCAGCGTTAGGGGTGGAAACACTGAAGCTTTCTTT.

The chain has TRBV11-2 and TRBJ2-7; D remains unclear. Between the trimmed V and J ends, which lost 5 bases and 3 bases, there was a span of 17 bases. Germline CDR1 reads SGHAT; CDR2 reads FQNNGV. CDR3 length: 15 residues. This CDR3 reads CASSPRTNLNYEQYF. CDR3 nucleotide sequence: TGTGCCAGCAGCCCCAGGACCAACCTCAACTACGAGCAGTACTTC.

The sample holds many counts of this clonotype. The rearrangement links TRBV12-3 or TRBV12-4 to TRBJ2-7; either TRBD1 or TRBD2 may fit D (5 bases each). The CDR3 sequence is 13 residues long. The V end was cut by 3 bases, the J end by 2 bases, with 8 bases between. DNA of the CDR3: TGTGCCAGCAGTTTTCAGGGACCCTACGAGCAGTACTTC. Residues: CASSFQGPYEQYF.